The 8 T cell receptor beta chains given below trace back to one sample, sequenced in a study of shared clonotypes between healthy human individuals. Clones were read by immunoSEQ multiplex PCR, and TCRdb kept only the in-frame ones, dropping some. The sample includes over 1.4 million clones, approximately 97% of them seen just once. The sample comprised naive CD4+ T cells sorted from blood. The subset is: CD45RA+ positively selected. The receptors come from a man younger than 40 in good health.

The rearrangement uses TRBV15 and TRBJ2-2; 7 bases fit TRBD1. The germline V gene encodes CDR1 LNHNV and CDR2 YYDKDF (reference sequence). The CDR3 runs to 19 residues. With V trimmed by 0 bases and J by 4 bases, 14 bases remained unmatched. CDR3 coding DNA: TGTGCCACCAGCAGAGATCGTCTCCTATTCCAGGGGGTCACCGGGGAGCTGTTTTTT. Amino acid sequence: CATSRDRLLFQGVTGELFF. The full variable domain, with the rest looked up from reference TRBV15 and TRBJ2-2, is DAMVIQNPRYQVTQFGKPVTLSCSQTLNHNVMYWYQQKSSQAPKLLFHYYDKDFNNEADTPDNFQSRRPNTSFCFLDIRSPGLGDTAMYLCATSRDRLLFQGVTGELFFGEGSRLTVL.

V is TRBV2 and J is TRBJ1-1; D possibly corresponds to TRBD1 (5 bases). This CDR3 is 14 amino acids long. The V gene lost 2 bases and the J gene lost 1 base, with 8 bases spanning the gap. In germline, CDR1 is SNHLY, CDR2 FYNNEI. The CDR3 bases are TGTGCCAGCAGTGAATCGGGGGGGAACACTGAAGCTTTCTTT. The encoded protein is CASSESGGNTEAFF.

CDR3 nucleotides: TGTGCCAGCAGTTTAGAACAGGCTTACAATGAGCAGTTCTTC. It translates to CASSLEQAYNEQFF. The gene calls are TRBV28 and TRBJ2-1; D perhaps matches TRBD1 (5 bases). The germline V gene encodes CDR1 MDHEN and CDR2 SYDVKM. The CDR3 loop spans 14 amino acids. The V and J ends lost 2 bases and 4 bases respectively, with 9 bases between them.

The CDR3 region has the DNA TGTGCCAGCAGTTTTATCCGGACAGGCGCGAAGTACGAGCAGTACTTC. This gives the protein CASSFIRTGAKYEQYF. J is TRBJ2-7 and V is TRBV27; the match to TRBD1 covers 7 bases. With 3 bases clipped from V and 4 bases from J, the junction kept 12 bases outside the gene matches. The CDR3 loop spans 16 amino acids. Germline V gives CDR1 MNHEY, CDR2 SMNVEV (reference sequence).

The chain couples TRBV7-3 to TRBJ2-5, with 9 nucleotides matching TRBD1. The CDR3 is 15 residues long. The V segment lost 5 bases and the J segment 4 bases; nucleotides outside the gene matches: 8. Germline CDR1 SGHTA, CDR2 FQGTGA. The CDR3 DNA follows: TGTGCCAGCAGCGTCACAGGGGGCGCGGGAGAGACCCAGTACTTC. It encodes CASSVTGGAGETQYF.

This CDR3 reads CSVLPTSGKYNEQFF. For the CDR3, the DNA is TGCAGCGTCCTCCCGACTAGCGGGAAATACAATGAGCAGTTCTTC. The chain is built from TRBV29-1 and TRBJ2-1; 11 bases match TRBD2. The J segment lost 4 bases and the V segment lost 6 bases, leaving 8 bases of the junction unmatched. This CDR3 comprises 15 residues. Germline loops: CDR1 SQVTM, CDR2 ANQGSEA.

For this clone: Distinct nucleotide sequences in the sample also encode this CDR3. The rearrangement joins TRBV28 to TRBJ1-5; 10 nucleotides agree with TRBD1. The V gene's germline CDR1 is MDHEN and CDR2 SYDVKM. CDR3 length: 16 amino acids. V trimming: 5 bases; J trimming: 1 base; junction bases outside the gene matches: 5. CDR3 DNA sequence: TGTGCCAGCAGTCCCCGGGACAGGGGAAGCAATCAGCCCCAGCATTTT. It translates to CASSPRDRGSNQPQHF.

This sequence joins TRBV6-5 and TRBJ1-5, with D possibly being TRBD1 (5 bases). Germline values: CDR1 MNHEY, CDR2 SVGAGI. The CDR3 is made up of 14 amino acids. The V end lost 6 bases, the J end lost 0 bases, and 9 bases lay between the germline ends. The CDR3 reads CASRGGGSNQPQHF. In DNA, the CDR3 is TGTGCCAGCAGGGGCGGGGGTAGCAATCAGCCCCAGCATTTT.